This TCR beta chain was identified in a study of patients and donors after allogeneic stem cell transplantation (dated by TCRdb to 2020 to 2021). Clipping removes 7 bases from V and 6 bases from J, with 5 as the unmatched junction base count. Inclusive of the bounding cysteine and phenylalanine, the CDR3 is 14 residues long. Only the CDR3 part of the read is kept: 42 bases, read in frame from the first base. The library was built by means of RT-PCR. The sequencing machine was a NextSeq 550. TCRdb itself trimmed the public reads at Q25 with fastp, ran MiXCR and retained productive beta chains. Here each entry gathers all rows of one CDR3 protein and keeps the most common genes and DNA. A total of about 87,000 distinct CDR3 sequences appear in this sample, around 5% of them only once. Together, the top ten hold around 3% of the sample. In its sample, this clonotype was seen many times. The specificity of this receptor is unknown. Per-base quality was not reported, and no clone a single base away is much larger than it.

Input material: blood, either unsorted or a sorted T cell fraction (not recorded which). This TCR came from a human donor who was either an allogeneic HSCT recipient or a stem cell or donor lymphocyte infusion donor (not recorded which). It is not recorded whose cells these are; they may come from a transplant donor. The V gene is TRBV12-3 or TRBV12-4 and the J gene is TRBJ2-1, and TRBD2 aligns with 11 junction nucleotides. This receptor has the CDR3 CASMSLAGGNEQFF. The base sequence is TGTGCCAGCATGAGCCTAGCGGGGGGCAATGAGCAGTTCTTC.